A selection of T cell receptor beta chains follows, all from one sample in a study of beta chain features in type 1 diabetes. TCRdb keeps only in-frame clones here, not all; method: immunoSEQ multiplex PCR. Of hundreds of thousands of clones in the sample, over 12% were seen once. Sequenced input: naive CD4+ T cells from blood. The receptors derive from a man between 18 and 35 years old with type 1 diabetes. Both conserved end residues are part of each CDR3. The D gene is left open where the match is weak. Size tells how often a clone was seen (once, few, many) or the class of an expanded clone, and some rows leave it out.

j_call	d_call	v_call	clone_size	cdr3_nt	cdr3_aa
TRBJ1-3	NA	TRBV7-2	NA	TGTGCCAGCAGCGCAGGGGTTCTCGGAAACACCATATATTTT	CASSAGVLGNTIYF
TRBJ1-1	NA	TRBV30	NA	TGTGCCCTCGGGAGGGTGAACACTGAAGCTTTCTTT	CALGRVNTEAFF
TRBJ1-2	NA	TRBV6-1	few	TGTGCCAGCAGTGAGACGGAATCCGGCTACACCTTC	CASSETESGYTF
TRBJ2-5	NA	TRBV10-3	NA	TGTGCCATCAGTGCCCGGACGGAAGAGACCCAGTACTTC	CAISARTEETQYF
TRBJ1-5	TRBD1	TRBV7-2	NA	TGTGCCAGCAGCTATACAGGGGGGAGAGGCAATCAGCCCCAGCATTTT	CASSYTGGRGNQPQHF
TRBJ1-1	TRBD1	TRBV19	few	TGTGCCAGTATGGGGTACAGGGGTAACACTGAAGCTTTCTTT	CASMGYRGNTEAFF
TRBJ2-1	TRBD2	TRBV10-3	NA	TGTGCCATCAGTACGACTAGCGGGGATTCCTACAATGAGCAGTTCTTC	CAISTTSGDSYNEQFF
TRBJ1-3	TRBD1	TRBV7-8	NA	TGTGCCAGCAGCTTCGACAGGGGGCCTGGAAACACCATATATTTT	CASSFDRGPGNTIYF
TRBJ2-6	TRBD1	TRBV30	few	TGTGCCGGGGACAGGGCCGGGGCCAACGTCCTGACTTTC	CAGDRAGANVLTF
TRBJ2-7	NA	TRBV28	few	TGTGCCAGCAGTTCCCGACAGGTTCTCTCCTACGAGCAGTACTTC	CASSSRQVLSYEQYF
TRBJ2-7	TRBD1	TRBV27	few	TGTGCCAGCAGTTGGGACAGAAGTTACGAGCAGTACTTC	CASSWDRSYEQYF
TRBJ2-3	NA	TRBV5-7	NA	TGTGCCAGCAGCTTCGCCTTACGCGGCGCCAGCACAGATACGCAGTATTTT	CASSFALRGASTDTQYF
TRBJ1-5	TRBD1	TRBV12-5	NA	TGTGCTAGTGGTTTGAGACAGGGCCTCCCGGATCAGCCCCAGCATTTT	CASGLRQGLPDQPQHF
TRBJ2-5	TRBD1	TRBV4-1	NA	TGCGCCAGCAGCCAAGCGGACAGGGAGACCCAGTACTTC	CASSQADRETQYF
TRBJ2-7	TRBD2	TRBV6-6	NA	TGTGCCAGCAGTTCCGGACTAGCGGGATTAACTTACGAGCAGTACTTC	CASSSGLAGLTYEQYF
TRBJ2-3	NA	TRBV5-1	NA	TGCGCCAGCAGCTTGCCGACGGCTAGCACAGATACGCAGTATTTT	CASSLPTASTDTQYF
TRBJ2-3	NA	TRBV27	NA	TGTGCCAGCAGGCCTGGCCGGGCCGGCACAGATACGCAGTATTTT	CASRPGRAGTDTQYF
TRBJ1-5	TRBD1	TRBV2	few	TGTGCCAGGGGGACAGGGAGAGATCAGCCCCAGCATTTT	CARGTGRDQPQHF
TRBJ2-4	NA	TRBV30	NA	TGTGCCTGGAGTGTAACGGTAGCCAAAAACATTCAGTACTTC	CAWSVTVAKNIQYF
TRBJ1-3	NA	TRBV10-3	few	TGTGCCATCATTAGCGCTGGAAACACCATATATTTT	CAIISAGNTIYF
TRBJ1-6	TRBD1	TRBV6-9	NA	TGTGCCAGCATGGTTTGGGACAGGGGATCACCCCTCCACTTT	CASMVWDRGSPLHF
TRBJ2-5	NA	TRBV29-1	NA	TGCAGCGGGCGAGAGCCTCCAGGTGGACCCCAGTACTTC	CSGREPPGGPQYF
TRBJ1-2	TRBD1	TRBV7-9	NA	TGTGCCAGCAGCACACACACCGGGACAGGCGCTCGTGGCTACACCTTC	CASSTHTGTGARGYTF
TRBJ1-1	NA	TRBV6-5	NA	TGTGCCAGCAGTTACTCGAGTCGCAGGGTTGGTGAAGCTTTCTTT	CASSYSSRRVGEAFF
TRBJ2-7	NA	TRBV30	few	TGTGCCTGGAGTGCGTCAGGACATTACGAGCAGTACTTC	CAWSASGHYEQYF
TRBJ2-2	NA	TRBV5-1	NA	TGCGCCAGCAGTCGAACTGGGGACACCGGGGAGCTGTTTTTT	CASSRTGDTGELFF
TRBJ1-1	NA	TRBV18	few	TGTGCCAGCTCACCAGGCGAGGGGAGCTACGGAGAAGCTTTCTTT	CASSPGEGSYGEAFF
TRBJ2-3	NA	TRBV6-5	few	TGTGCCAGCAGTTACTCGGGGGCCTCCACAGATACGCAGTATTTT	CASSYSGASTDTQYF
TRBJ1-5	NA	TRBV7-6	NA	TGTGCCAGCAGCCTAGACGGCAATCAGCCCCAGCATTTT	CASSLDGNQPQHF
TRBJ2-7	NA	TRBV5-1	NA	TGCGCCAGCAGCTTTCAGGGGCTATCTAGGGAGCAGTACTTC	CASSFQGLSREQYF
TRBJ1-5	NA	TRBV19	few	TGTGCCAGTACCGACAGCTTGGGGAATCAGCCCCAGCATTTT	CASTDSLGNQPQHF
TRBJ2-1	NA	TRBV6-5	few	TGTGCCAGCAGTTACTCTACGGGACGGATCGCCAATGAGCAGTTCTTC	CASSYSTGRIANEQFF
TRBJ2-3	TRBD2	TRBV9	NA	TGTGCCAGCAGCGTAGGCTCCCTACTAGCGGGGGGGACAGATACGCAGTATTTT	CASSVGSLLAGGTDTQYF
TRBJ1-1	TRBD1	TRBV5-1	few	TGCGCCAGCAGCTTCCAGAGGGGGCTGAACACTGAAGCTTTCTTT	CASSFQRGLNTEAFF
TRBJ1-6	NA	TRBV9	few	TGTGCCAGCAGCGTAGATTACTCCTATAATTCACCCCTCCACTTT	CASSVDYSYNSPLHF
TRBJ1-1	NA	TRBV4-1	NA	TGCGCCAGCAGCCCGGAAGGGGACACTGAAGCTTTCTTT	CASSPEGDTEAFF
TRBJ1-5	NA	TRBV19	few	TGTGCCAGTAGTATAGTTGGGGCGCCTCAGCCCCAGCATTTT	CASSIVGAPQPQHF
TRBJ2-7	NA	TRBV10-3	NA	TGTGCCATCAGTGAGTCAGCGGTCAGCTCCTACGAGCAGTACTTC	CAISESAVSSYEQYF
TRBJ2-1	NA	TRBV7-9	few	TGTGCCATTGAACCCCCCCCGGGCCATTCTACCTACAATGAGCAGTTCTTC	CAIEPPPGHSTYNEQFF
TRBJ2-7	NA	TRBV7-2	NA	TGTGCCAGCAGCTCGACAGCCTACGAGCAGTACTTC	CASSSTAYEQYF
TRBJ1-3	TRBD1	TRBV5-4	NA	TGTGCCAGCAGCTTCGGACAGGGCCCCTCGGGCTCTGGAAACACCATATATTTT	CASSFGQGPSGSGNTIYF
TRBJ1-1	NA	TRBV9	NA	TGTGCCAGCAGCGTTGGGGCCGGGGCGAACACTGAAGCTTTCTTT	CASSVGAGANTEAFF